This T cell receptor beta chain was identified in a study of blood T cell repertoires in COVID-19. Overall study: The origin of the acute and convalescent COVID-19 samples was the United States, Italy and Spain. T cells, B-cell-depleted T cells, or PBMCs provided the cDNA or gDNA that served as material.

Cohort assignment relied on participant-reported clinical history. J was trimmed by 10 bases and V by 10 bases; bases with no gene match: 7. The CDR3 extends over 13 amino acids. Germline V gives CDR1 ENHRY, CDR2 SYGVKD. Under the authors' procedure: Nucleated cell number was recorded as an estimate derived from reference gene primer amplification. Only in-frame clones appear in the TCRdb table, and some are missing; sequencing was by immunoSEQ multiplex PCR. V and J calls and clone size are given by that table; D and trimming were obtained from the DNA. The data show about 160,000 clones, with 80% seen just once and approximately 3% held by the top ten.

The sample comprised PBMCs or T cells enriched from blood (not recorded which). The chain employs TRBV10-3 and TRBJ2-1, with TRBD2 matching over 13 bases. The receptor was isolated from a woman aged 55-75 years who had recovered from COVID-19. The CDR3 is CATSGTSGVEQFF. CDR3 bases: TGTGCCACCTCCGGGACTAGCGGGGTGGAGCAGTTCTTC.